This T cell receptor beta chain was captured in a study of blood T cell repertoires in COVID-19. Study-wide background: Both acute and convalescent COVID-19 samples were obtained from the United States, Italy and Spain.

Clones were sequenced by immunoSEQ multiplex PCR, and TCRdb holds only the in-frame ones, with some missing. The repertoire holds some 100,000 clones, with about 89% as singletons. This clone occurred once. The germline V gene encodes CDR1 LNHDA and CDR2 SQIVND (reference sequence). V lost 6 bases, J lost 4 bases, and 12 bases lay in between. The CDR3 length is 13 residues. The chain has TRBV19 and TRBJ2-5, with D perhaps matching TRBD1 (6 bases). Sequencing input: peripheral blood. This sequence was found in a man aged 45 to 65 with acute or convalescent COVID-19. The CDR3 DNA reads as TGTGCCAGTAGAACAGGGTCTGGAGAGACCCAGTACTTC. Translating it yields CASRTGSGETQYF.